This is a list of T cell receptor beta chains from one sample in a study of T cells in Graves' hyperthyroidism and ophthalmopathy. Using its own MiXCR run on the multiplex PCR reads, TCRdb lists one record per CDR3 protein. The table records some 510,000 distinct CDR3 sequences, 40% to 55% of them present only once. The sample taken for sequencing was peripheral blood or thyroid tissue (not recorded which). The receptors were gathered from a woman aged 18-30 years with Graves' hyperthyroidism. CDR3s include the opening cysteine and the closing phenylalanine or tryptophan. The D gene is left open where the match is weak. Clone sizes are given selectively: once, few, many, or a class where the clone is expanded.

>TRBD1|TRBV7-9|NA|TRBJ2-2|17
TGTGCCAGCAGCCTCCGGGGGGACAGGGAGGGGACCGGGGAGCTGTTTTTT
CASSLRGDREGTGELFF
>NA|TRBV7-2|few|TRBJ2-7|14
TGTGCCAGCAGCCAGTCGGGACGGACATACGAGCAGTACTTC
CASSQSGRTYEQYF
>NA|TRBV5-6|many|TRBJ1-1|11
TGTGCCAGCAGCCTGGGGTTAGAAGCTTTCTTT
CASSLGLEAFF
>TRBD1|TRBV15|many|TRBJ2-5|16
TGTGCCACCAGCAGAGACCCCTACAGGGGTCAAGAGACCCAGTACTTC
CATSRDPYRGQETQYF
>TRBD2|TRBV4-1|NA|TRBJ2-5|18
TGCGCCAGCAGCAACATGGGACTAGCGGGTCCCAGGGGGGAGACCCAGTACTTC
CASSNMGLAGPRGETQYF
>TRBD2|TRBV2|few|TRBJ2-5|15
TGTGCCAGCAGTTCTCTAGCGGGAGCAGGAGAGACCCAGTACTTC
CASSSLAGAGETQYF
>NA|TRBV11-2|NA|TRBJ1-2|14
TGTGCCAGCAGCCCCAGGAAAGGGACGTATGGCTACACCTTC
CASSPRKGTYGYTF
>TRBD2|TRBV2|NA|TRBJ2-5|13
TGTGCCACCGGGGCTAGCGGTCAAGAGACCCAGTACTTC
CATGASGQETQYF
>TRBD2|TRBV15|NA|TRBJ2-3|15
TGTGCCACCAGCAGGCTAGCGGGGGGGTCAGATACGCAGTATTTT
CATSRLAGGSDTQYF
>NA|TRBV15|many|TRBJ1-2|13
TGTGCCACCAGCAGAGATGCCCAGTATGGCTACACCTTC
CATSRDAQYGYTF
>NA|TRBV7-6|once|TRBJ1-1|19
TGTGCCAGCAGTTTGGCAGGAAAAGGGCTAAATTTAAAAGGGACTGAAGCTTTCTTT
CASSLAGKGLNLKGTEAFF
>NA|TRBV5-1|few|TRBJ2-7|14
TGCGCCAGCAGCTGGGCCAGGGGAGCCTACGAGCAGTACTTC
CASSWARGAYEQYF
>TRBD2|TRBV7-8|NA|TRBJ2-2|16
TGTGCCAGCAGCTCCCCGGGACTAGCGGTTACCGGGGAGCTGTTTTTT
CASSSPGLAVTGELFF
>TRBD2|TRBV7-9|NA|TRBJ2-2|16
TGTGCCAGCAGCGCCATGTCTAGCGGGAGGACCGGGGAGCTGTTTTTT
CASSAMSSGRTGELFF
>NA|TRBV20-1|few|TRBJ2-5|13
TGCAGTGCTCCGACAGGAAACCAAGAGACCCAGTACTTC
CSAPTGNQETQYF
>NA|TRBV2|NA|TRBJ1-5|15
TGTGCCAGCAGCCCGGGGAGGGGCCCAAATCAGCCCCAGCATTTT
CASSPGRGPNQPQHF
>TRBD1|TRBV10-3|NA|TRBJ1-1|14
TGTGCCATCAGCATGACAGGGGGCAAAACTGAAGCTTTCTTT
CAISMTGGKTEAFF
>NA|TRBV6-1|NA|TRBJ1-6|15
TGTGCCAGCAGGACCCACGGGGGGCCGGATTCACCCCTCCACTTT
CASRTHGGPDSPLHF
>TRBD2|TRBV14|NA|TRBJ2-7|16
TGTGCCAGCAGCCAAGATCAGAGCGGGAGGGGGCACGAGCAGTACTTC
CASSQDQSGRGHEQYF
>TRBD1|TRBV2|NA|TRBJ2-2|17
TGTGCCAGCAGTGAAGCGTTTGGGGGACAGGTCGCCGGGGAGCTGTTTTTT
CASSEAFGGQVAGELFF
>TRBD2|TRBV15|many|TRBJ2-5|16
TGTGCCACCAGTAATCGAGTGACTAGCGGCCAAGAGACCCAGTACTTC
CATSNRVTSGQETQYF
>TRBD1|TRBV7-2|NA|TRBJ1-2|15
TGTGCCAGCAGTCTACCGGGACAGGGCGTCTATGGCTACACCTTC
CASSLPGQGVYGYTF
>NA|TRBV7-3|few|TRBJ2-5|12
TGTGCCAGCAGGTGGAAAAGAGAGACCCAGTACTTC
CASRWKRETQYF
>NA|TRBV9|few|TRBJ1-3|16
TGTGCCAGCAGCGTAGATGGACAGATCTCTGGAAACACCATATATTTT
CASSVDGQISGNTIYF
>TRBD1|TRBV20-1|few|TRBJ1-5|13
TGCAGTGCTGGACAGGGGTTCAGTCAGCCCCAGCATTTT
CSAGQGFSQPQHF
>TRBD1|TRBV7-8|NA|TRBJ1-2|13
TGCGCCAGCAGCCAGACAGGGCTCTATGGCAACACCTTC
CASSQTGLYGNTF
>NA|TRBV20-1|few|TRBJ2-7|14
TGCAGTGCCCCCAGGGACATAAGCTCCTACGAGCAGTACTTC
CSAPRDISSYEQYF
>NA|TRBV7-2|few|TRBJ2-7|15
TGTGCCAGCAGTTTGGGAGAGGGGAGCTCCTACGAGCAGTACTTC
CASSLGEGSSYEQYF
>NA|TRBV7-1|NA|TRBJ2-7|16
TGTGCCAGCAGCACGGAGGGCCGTCGAGGGGGACACGAGCAGTACTTC
CASSTEGRRGGHEQYF
>NA|TRBV7-9|few|TRBJ2-7|12
TGTGCCAGCAGCTTTCCCCTTTACGAGCAGTACTTC
CASSFPLYEQYF
>NA|TRBV2|NA|TRBJ2-6|14
TGTGCCAGTCTGCGAGGGTCTGGGGCCAACGTCCTGACTTTC
CASLRGSGANVLTF
>NA|TRBV7-8|NA|TRBJ1-1|16
TGTGCCAGCAGCCAAGCGTACAGAGCTTTGAACACTGAAGCTTTCTTT
CASSQAYRALNTEAFF
>NA|TRBV7-3|NA|TRBJ2-7|8
TGTGCCAAAGGAGAGCAGTACTTC
CAKGEQYF